A selection of T cell receptor beta chains follows, all from one sample in a study of T cell changes during pregnancy in multiple sclerosis. Clones were read by immunoSEQ multiplex PCR, and TCRdb kept only the in-frame ones, dropping some. The table includes 40,000 to 45,000 clones, 85% to 95% detected once. Sequenced here: CD4+ T cells from peripheral blood mononuclear cells, sampled in the third trimester of pregnancy. The receptors shown here come from a female donor with multiple sclerosis, enrolled in a pregnancy study. Both conserved end residues are part of each CDR3. A D gene is named only where the DNA matches it firmly. The listing skips clone size in some rows; elsewhere it reads once, few, many or a size class.

>TRBJ2-1|-|TRBV5-1|-
TGCGCCAGCAGCGTCACAAGCGGGCCTCTTTACAATGAGCAGTTCTTC
CASSVTSGPLYNEQFF
>TRBJ2-1|-|TRBV6-1|TRBD2
TGTGCCAGCAACCCTAGCGGGACCTACAATGAGCAGTTCTTC
CASNPSGTYNEQFF
>TRBJ1-1|few|TRBV18|-
TGTGCCAGCTCACCACCCAAAGGGGATCATACTGAAGCTTTCTTT
CASSPPKGDHTEAFF
>TRBJ2-7|-|TRBV28|-
TGTGCCAGCAGTTTCGGGCGGGTAGGGTCCGCCGAGCAGTACTTC
CASSFGRVGSAEQYF
>TRBJ2-1|-|TRBV28|TRBD2
TGTGCCAGCAGTATCTCCGGCGGCGGGAGATTGTATGAGCAGTTCTTC
CASSISGGGRLYEQFF
>TRBJ2-3|-|TRBV7-2|-
TGTGCCAGCAGCCTCAGCGGGAGCACAGATACGCAGTATTTT
CASSLSGSTDTQYF
>TRBJ2-7|-|TRBV29-1|TRBD1
TGCAGCGTTGGGACCGGGACAGGGCTTTCGGAGCAGTACTTC
CSVGTGTGLSEQYF
>TRBJ2-1|-|TRBV11-1|-
TGTGCCAGCAGCCAGGGGAATTTGGTTGGCAATGAGCAGTTCTTC
CASSQGNLVGNEQFF
>TRBJ2-2|-|TRBV11-2|TRBD2
TGTGCCAGCACCCTGACTAGCGGGAGTATCGCCGGGGAGCTGTTTTTT
CASTLTSGSIAGELFF
>TRBJ2-7|-|TRBV19|-
TGTGCCAGTAGTATCACTTGGGAGAACTACGAGCAGTACTTC
CASSITWENYEQYF
>TRBJ1-4|-|TRBV6-1|TRBD1
TGTGCCAGCAGAACGACAGGGGGGACTAATGAAAAACTGTTTTTT
CASRTTGGTNEKLFF
>TRBJ2-1|-|TRBV19|TRBD2
TGTGCCAGTACCGGACTAGCGGACTACAATGAGCAGTTCTTC
CASTGLADYNEQFF
>TRBJ1-2|-|TRBV2|-
TGTGCCAGCAGTCCGAGACAGACTAACTATGGCTACACCTTC
CASSPRQTNYGYTF
>TRBJ2-5|-|TRBV7-9|-
TGTGCCAGCAGCGGAGGCGGAGAGACCCAGTACTTC
CASSGGGETQYF
>TRBJ1-5|-|TRBV19|-
TGTGCCAGTTCCACAGGGAATCGCAATCAGCCCCAGCATTTT
CASSTGNRNQPQHF
>TRBJ2-4|-|TRBV7-2|TRBD1
TGTGCCAGCAGCCAGGGACAGAGGAACATTCAGTACTTC
CASSQGQRNIQYF
>TRBJ1-2|once|TRBV30|-
TGTGCCTGGAGTCTTAATACAGGGAGTATCTATGGCTACACCTTC
CAWSLNTGSIYGYTF
>TRBJ1-1|-|TRBV7-9|TRBD1
TGTGCCAGCAGCCGTAGACAGGGGAGGATTGAAGTTTTCTTT
CASSRRQGRIEVFF
>TRBJ2-4|-|TRBV7-8|TRBD2
TGTGCCAGCAGCAGCGGGGTAGCCAAAAACATTCAGTACTTC
CASSSGVAKNIQYF
>TRBJ2-1|-|TRBV29-1|-
TGCAGCGCCTCAACTAGCCTCTCGAATGAGCAGTTCTTC
CSASTSLSNEQFF
>TRBJ2-1|-|TRBV5-1|-
TGCGCCAGCAGCCTGTACTCGAGCTCCTACAATGAGCAGTTCTTC
CASSLYSSSYNEQFF
>TRBJ2-7|-|TRBV5-4|-
TGCGCCAGCAGCCAAGATCGGGGGTACGAGCAGTACTTC
CASSQDRGYEQYF
>TRBJ2-2|once|TRBV27|TRBD2
TGTGCCAGCAGTCCACTAGCGGGAGCGTACACCGGGGAGCTGTTTTTT
CASSPLAGAYTGELFF
>TRBJ2-6|-|TRBV7-3|-
TGTGCCAGCAGCTTAAAGAGGCAGGGCCTCTCTGGGGCCAACGTCCTGACTTTC
CASSLKRQGLSGANVLTF
>TRBJ1-4|few|TRBV6-1|TRBD1
TGTGCCAGCAGGGGGGGACAGCGTAGGGAAAAACTGTTTTTT
CASRGGQRREKLFF
>TRBJ2-1|-|TRBV5-4|TRBD2
TGTGCCAGCAGCTTGAATGCGGGAGGGGCGGGACGTGAGCAGTTCTTC
CASSLNAGGAGREQFF